The clone carrying this T cell receptor (beta chain) was counted a few times. Its specificity is not known. The sample originates from a study of T-cell memory formation after mild COVID-19. On the study more broadly: Clusters of TCRs were largely donor specific. The study, taken as a whole, reports: The authors did not confirm SARS-CoV-2 specificity of second-wave clones peaking day 37.

This CDR3 comprises 16 residues. V shed 4 bases, J shed 7 bases, and the junction held 7 bases outside the gene matches. Germline V gene data show CDR1 as MNHNY and CDR2 as SVGAGI (reference sequence). TCR alpha and TCR beta cDNA libraries carrying sample barcodes and UMIs were produced by 5'RACE using constant-segment primers. MiXCR, run by TCRdb on the 5' RACE reads, gives a single entry per CDR3 protein. The sample has roughly 400,000 distinct CDR3 sequences, approximately 19% seen once. The receptor was isolated from a man younger than 35 who had mild COVID-19 (a few samples of this study predate the infection). Cell type and time point are not known. Sequenced material: PBMCs or a T cell subset sorted from them (not recorded which). V gene TRBV6-6 combines with J gene TRBJ2-2; 12 nucleotides line up with TRBD2. The CDR3, as DNA: TGTGCCAGCAGTTCTAGCGGGGGGGCTATTAACGGGGAGCTGTTTTTT. It specifies CASSSSGGAINGELFF.